These 26 T cell receptor beta chains were all obtained from the same sample, sequenced in a study of T cell responses to AZD1222 COVID-19 vaccine. TCRdb keeps only in-frame clones here, not all; method: immunoSEQ multiplex PCR. Of about 120,000 clones in the sample, approximately 80% are singletons; the top ten hold roughly a quarter. Sequencing was performed on peripheral blood, taken 28 days after the second AZD1222 dose. Receptors originate from an adult who received the AZD1222 COVID-19 vaccine.

V is TRBV2 and J is TRBJ2-3; 8 bases match TRBD2. Germline V gene data show CDR1 as SNHLY and CDR2 as FYNNEI. Trimming cost V 5 bases and J 8 bases; bases outside gene matches: 3. This CDR3 contains 12 residues. CDR3: CASSILAGTQYF. The DNA of the CDR3 is TGTGCCAGCAGTATCCTAGCGGGTACGCAGTATTTT. The full variable domain, its missing parts supplied by reference TRBV2 and TRBJ2-3, is EPEVTQTPSHQVTQMGQEVILRCVPISNHLYFYWYRQILGQKVEFLVSFYNNEISEKSEIFDDQFSVERPDGSNFTLKIRSTKLEDSAMYFCASSILAGTQYFGPGTRLTVL.

V is TRBV10-2 and J is TRBJ1-5, with D perhaps TRBD1 (6 bases). V lost 7 bases, J lost 7 bases, and 17 bases lay in between. The CDR3 covers 14 residues. Germline values: CDR1 WSHSY, CDR2 SAAADI. The CDR3 spells CASTEQGGGQPQHF. CDR3 sequence (DNA): TGCGCCAGCACGGAGCAGGGAGGGGGGCAGCCCCAGCATTTT.

The rearrangement joins TRBV11-3 to TRBJ2-3, with 10 bases aligning to TRBD2. The J segment lost 1 base and the V segment lost 0 bases, leaving 7 bases of the junction unmatched. Germline V gene data show CDR1 as SGHNT and CDR2 as YENEEA. The CDR3 is made up of 18 amino acids. The CDR3 here is CASSLDRFGTSGTDTQYF. The CDR3 DNA reads TGTGCCAGCAGCTTAGATCGTTTCGGGACTAGCGGCACAGATACGCAGTATTTT.

This clone was picked up one time. At one boundary the junction diverges from the germline segment, which might be a read error. This chain links TRBV7-7 with TRBJ2-6; D ambiguous. Germline assignment: CDR1 SSHAT and CDR2 FNYEAQ (reference sequence). This CDR3 has 15 amino acids. This CDR3 reads CASSLGTSGANVLTF. The CDR3, as DNA: TGTGCTAGCAGCTTAGGTACCTCTGGGGCCAACGTCCTGACTTTC.

This clone was detected only once. This chain links TRBV28 with TRBJ2-3; 8 positions match TRBD2. The trim removed 7 bases at V and 2 bases at J, leaving 14 bases unmatched. This CDR3 has 17 residues. CDR1 and CDR2 from the germline V gene are MDHEN and SYDVKM. CDR3 sequence reads: CASTLPQAGVLTDTQYF. In nucleotides, the CDR3 is TGTGCCAGCACCCTCCCCCAAGCGGGGGTTCTCACAGATACGCAGTATTTT.

This clone has more than one count but fewer than ten. This chain connects TRBV5-6 to TRBJ2-2, with 9 nucleotides matching TRBD1. Germline trimming cut 2 bases from V and 7 bases from J; bases unmatched to any gene: 9. The CDR3 contains 16 residues. Looked up from germline, CDR1 is SGHDT and CDR2 is YYEEEE. CDR3 coding DNA: TGTGCCAGCAGCTTCTTCGGACAGGGGTTATTCGGGGAGCTGTTTTTT. This sequence encodes CASSFFGQGLFGELFF.

The chain has TRBV18 and TRBJ1-4; 10 bases fit TRBD1. Trimming took 4 bases from V and 8 from J; bases not matched to a gene: 7. Germline CDR1 KGHSH, CDR2 LQKENI. The length of the CDR3 is 15 residues. CDR3 region: CASSRLGQGNEKLFF. CDR3 nucleotides: TGTGCCAGCTCACGACTGGGACAGGGGAACGAAAAACTGTTTTTT. The full variable domain, completed using reference TRBV18 and TRBJ1-4, is NAGVMQNPRHLVRRRGQEARLRCSPMKGHSHVYWYRQLPEEGLKFMVYLQKENIIDESGMPKERFSAEFPKEGPSILRIQQVVRGDSAAYFCASSRLGQGNEKLFFGSGTQLSVL.

The table lists this clone with a count of one. The V and J genes are TRBV6-4 and TRBJ2-5, with 7 positions matching TRBD1. Germline V CDR1 and CDR2: MRHNA, SNTAGT. The CDR3 extends over 15 amino acids. The V segment lost 4 bases and the J segment 2 bases; nucleotides outside the gene matches: 7. Written as DNA, the CDR3 is TGTGCCAGCAGTGCAACTTCGGGACAGCAAGAGACCCAGTACTTC. It translates to CASSATSGQQETQYF.

This clone appeared once. The chain has TRBV19 and TRBJ1-5; D perhaps matches TRBD1 (6 bases). Germline V gives CDR1 LNHDA, CDR2 SQIVND (reference sequence). The CDR3 spans 16 residues. V was shortened by 8 bases and J by 1 base, with 18 bases between the two germline ends. Here the CDR3 DNA reads TGTGCCAGTCGTCAACGGGGGGGCGAGAGCAATCAGCCCCAGCATTTT. This sequence encodes CASRQRGGESNQPQHF. The variable domain in full, with the rest retrieved from reference TRBV19 and TRBJ1-5, is DGGITQSPKYLFRKEGQNVTLSCEQNLNHDAMYWYRQDPGQGLRLIYYSQIVNDFQKGDIAEGYSVSREKKESFPLTVTSAQKNPTAFYLCASRQRGGESNQPQHFGDGTRLSIL.

This clone was seen once. V gene TRBV3-1 (or the pseudogene TRBV3-2) combines with J gene TRBJ2-3; 8 bases line up with TRBD2. Germline CDR1 reads LGHDT; CDR2 reads YNNKEL (reference sequence). The J segment lost 0 bases and the V segment lost 4 bases, leaving 6 bases of the junction unmatched. The CDR3 length is 16 residues. The CDR3 sequence: CASSPQLAVSTDTQYF. The CDR3 bases are TGTGCCAGCAGCCCCCAACTAGCGGTGAGCACAGATACGCAGTATTTT.

V is TRBV7-9 and J is TRBJ1-1; D perhaps matches TRBD1 (5 bases). V dropped 2 bases and J dropped 1 base, with 11 bases sitting between them. Looked up from germline, CDR1 is SEHNR and CDR2 is FQNEAQ (reference sequence). This CDR3 region has 15 residues. In nucleotides, the CDR3 is TGTGCCAGCAGCTTATCTGAGGGGAGGAACACTGAAGCTTTCTTT. It yields the protein CASSLSEGRNTEAFF.

The CDR3 loop reads CASSLVGRGDLTGELFF. In DNA, the CDR3 is TGTGCCAGCAGCTTGGTTGGTAGGGGGGATCTCACCGGGGAGCTGTTTTTT. The chain joins TRBV5-6 to TRBJ2-2, with D perhaps matching TRBD1 or TRBD2 (6 bases each). Germline lookup yields CDR1 SGHDT and CDR2 YYEEEE. The CDR3 is made up of 17 amino acids. Trimming removed 0 bases from V and 4 bases from J, with 16 bases in between. The full variable domain, with the rest looked up from reference TRBV5-6 and TRBJ2-2, is DAGVTQSPTHLIKTRGQQVTLRCSPKSGHDTVSWYQQALGQGPQFIFQYYEEEERQRGNFPDRFSGHQFPNYSSELNVNALLLGDSALYLCASSLVGRGDLTGELFFGEGSRLTVL.

The chain uses TRBV11-2 and TRBJ2-5; D is perhaps TRBD1 (6 bases). Germline values: CDR1 SGHAT, CDR2 FQNNGV. The V and J ends lost 8 bases and 5 bases respectively, with 12 bases between them. There are 12 residues in the CDR3. The CDR3: CASEGVSETQYF. The CDR3 nucleotides are TGTGCCAGCGAGGGGGTCTCGGAGACCCAGTACTTC.

This clone was counted once. This chain uses TRBV18 with TRBJ2-1, with a possible D match to TRBD1 (6 bases). The ends were cut back, 6 bases at V and 5 bases at J, with 20 bases in the middle. The CDR3 sequence is 16 residues long. Germline V gene sequence: CDR1 KGHSH, CDR2 LQKENI. The CDR3 nucleotides are TGTGCCAGCTCCCGGCCGGGGACAAGGCCTAACAATGAGCAGTTCTTC. Protein product: CASSRPGTRPNNEQFF.

The chain uses TRBV5-1 and TRBJ2-5; maybe TRBD2 (5 bases). V dropped 3 bases and J dropped 1 base, with 7 bases sitting between them. There are 13 residues in the CDR3. Germline values: CDR1 SGHRS, CDR2 YFSETQ. The CDR3 is CASSWELQETQYF. The CDR3 region has the DNA TGCGCCAGCAGCTGGGAGCTCCAAGAGACCCAGTACTTC. The full variable domain, completed using reference TRBV5-1 and TRBJ2-5, is KAGVTQTPRYLIKTRGQQVTLSCSPISGHRSVSWYQQTPGQGLQFLFEYFSETQRNKGNFPGRFSGRQFSNSRSEMNVSTLELGDSALYLCASSWELQETQYFGPGTRLLVL.

The chain couples TRBV29-1 to TRBJ1-1, with 7 positions matching TRBD1. This CDR3 is built from 12 residues. Germline V gives CDR1 SQVTM, CDR2 ANQGSEA. V shed 6 bases and J 1 base; nucleotides not matched to a gene: 2. CDR3 protein: CSVDRSNTEAFF. CDR3 nucleotides: TGCAGCGTGGACAGGTCGAACACTGAAGCTTTCTTT.

Details on this clone: Other DNA sequences from this sample encode an identical CDR3 as well. The J gene is TRBJ2-7, the V gene TRBV15, with D perhaps matching TRBD1 or TRBD2 (5 bases each). V dropped 5 bases and J dropped 0 bases, with 8 bases sitting between them. The CDR3 sequence is 13 residues long. CDR1 is LNHNV and CDR2 is YYDKDF in the germline V gene (reference sequence). The CDR3 sequence is CATSRGRSYEQYF. As DNA, the CDR3 is TGTGCCACCAGCCGGGGCCGCTCCTACGAGCAGTACTTC. Variable domain in full (rest from reference TRBV15 and TRBJ2-7): DAMVIQNPRYQVTQFGKPVTLSCSQTLNHNVMYWYQQKSSQAPKLLFHYYDKDFNNEADTPDNFQSRRPNTSFCFLDIRSPGLGDTAMYLCATSRGRSYEQYFGPGTRLTVT.

This chain connects TRBV4-1 to TRBJ1-2; 10 bases are a match to TRBD1. V lost 2 bases, J lost 4 bases, and 10 bases stayed unmatched. Germline V CDR1 and CDR2: MGHRA, YSYEKL. The CDR3 is made up of 17 amino acids. CDR3 region: CASSQTMTGGPTYGYTF. The CDR3 region has the DNA TGCGCCAGCAGCCAAACGATGACAGGGGGCCCTACCTATGGCTACACCTTC.

The V gene is TRBV19, the J gene TRBJ1-2; 8 bases agree with TRBD1. CDR1 is LNHDA and CDR2 is SQIVND in the germline V gene (reference sequence). J gave up 2 bases and V 6 bases, and 14 bases lay outside the gene matches. This CDR3 region has 17 residues. The CDR3 DNA sequence: TGTGCCAGTAGCTTAGTATCTGCGGACAGGGAGAACTATGGCTACACCTTC. This gives the protein CASSLVSADRENYGYTF.

This clone was seen more than once but under ten times. This sequence joins TRBV6-5 and TRBJ1-6; D unclear. This CDR3 comprises 15 residues. Trimming stripped 5 bases from V and 0 bases from J, with 8 bases between. Germline V CDR1 and CDR2: MNHEY, SVGAGI. CDR3 protein: CASSTALSYNSPLHF. Written as DNA, the CDR3 is TGTGCCAGCAGTACAGCTCTCTCCTATAATTCACCCCTCCACTTT.

This rearrangement joins TRBV7-2 to TRBJ1-6; a weak D match, TRBD1 (6 bases). V was cut by 4 bases and J by 10 bases, with 20 bases left in between. In germline, CDR1 is SGHTA, CDR2 FQGNSA. This CDR3 comprises 16 residues. CDR3 residues: CASSSSPRGSYSPLHF. The CDR3, as DNA: TGTGCCAGCAGCTCGTCCCCCAGGGGTTCGTACTCACCCCTCCACTTT.

This clone was seen just once. This chain joins TRBV27 and TRBJ2-1; no clear D. In germline, CDR1 is MNHEY, CDR2 SMNVEV (reference sequence). The CDR3 consists of 12 residues. The V end lost 6 bases, the J end lost 10 bases, and 13 bases lay between the germline ends. The CDR3 nucleotides are TGTGCCAGCAGAGGTTTGGAAGACGAGCAGTTCTTC. Residues: CASRGLEDEQFF.

The rearrangement joins TRBV2 to TRBJ1-1, with unresolved D. Germline assignment: CDR1 SNHLY and CDR2 FYNNEI. This CDR3 is built from 11 residues. Trimming removed 5 bases at V and 9 bases at J, with 10 bases between. Here the CDR3 DNA reads TGTGCCAGCAGTCTCTCAGCCCAAGCTTTCTTT. This encodes CASSLSAQAFF.

This chain links TRBV5-1 with TRBJ1-2, with 8 bases fitting TRBD1. V lost 4 bases, J lost 3 bases, and 5 bases stayed unmatched. CDR1 is SGHRS and CDR2 is YFSETQ in the germline V gene. The CDR3 runs 14 residues. The CDR3 here is CASSAQTGDYGYTF. CDR3 DNA sequence: TGCGCCAGCAGCGCCCAGACAGGGGACTATGGCTACACCTTC.

The chain joins TRBV6-5 to TRBJ1-1, with D unresolved. Germline V gene sequence: CDR1 MNHEY, CDR2 SVGAGI. V was cut by 5 bases and J by 2 bases, with 15 bases left in between. There are 15 residues in the CDR3. CDR3 nucleotide sequence: TGTGCCAGCAGTACCCTCCGGCAGGCCAACACTGAAGCTTTCTTT. It is translated as CASSTLRQANTEAFF.

This clone was counted once. The V call is TRBV24-1, the J call TRBJ2-3; D tentatively fits TRBD1 or TRBD2 (5 bases each). CDR1 KGHDR and CDR2 SFDVKD come from the germline V gene. This CDR3 contains 14 residues. V lost 4 bases and J lost 2, with 9 bases in between. As DNA, the CDR3 is TGTGCCACCAGTGAGTCGGGGCCCACAGATACGCAGTATTTT. Residues: CATSESGPTDTQYF.